The 29 T cell receptor beta chains listed next were all sequenced from one sample in a study of CD8 T cells in Susac syndrome. After extraction with the RNeasy kit, about 0.5 to 1 ug of the RNA was reverse transcribed using random hexamers. TCRdb reanalysed the immunoSEQ multiplex PCR reads using MiXCR and keeps one entry per CDR3 protein. The sample lists approximately 210,000 distinct CDR3 sequences; about 94% were seen once. The specimen was CD4+ T cells from PBMCs. Receptors originate from a human donor with Susac syndrome.

The chain employs TRBV3-1 and TRBJ1-5, with D uncertain. CDR1 and CDR2 (germline): LGHDT, YNNKEL (reference sequence). V was clipped by 3 bases and J by 3 bases, with 9 bases between them. The CDR3 has 14 amino acids. Here the CDR3 reads CASSQGLLNQPQHF. As DNA, the CDR3 is TGTGCCAGCAGCCAGGGCCTACTCAATCAGCCCCAGCATTTT.

CDR3 region: CASRGVGTETQYF. CDR3 bases: TGTGCCAGCAGAGGGGTTGGTACGGAGACCCAGTACTTC. This chain links TRBV27 with TRBJ2-5, with D perhaps matching TRBD1 (5 bases). Germline lookup yields CDR1 MNHEY and CDR2 SMNVEV (reference sequence). This CDR3 spans 13 amino acids. Trimming cost V 6 bases and J 5 bases, with 13 bases left between them.

The chain uses TRBV6-2 or TRBV6-3 and TRBJ1-6, with 7 bases fitting TRBD1. Looked up from germline, CDR1 is MNHEY and CDR2 is SVGEGT. Trimming took 0 bases from V and 10 from J; bases not matched to a gene: 12. This CDR3 region has 17 residues. The CDR3 loop reads CASSYSRVSTGRSPLHF. CDR3 bases: TGTGCCAGCAGTTACTCGAGGGTTTCGACAGGGCGGTCACCCCTCCACTTT.

V gene TRBV28 combines with J gene TRBJ2-5; tentatively, D is TRBD1 (6 bases). The V and J ends lost 6 bases and 1 base respectively, with 12 bases between them. The CDR3 contains 14 residues. Germline-derived CDR1 and CDR2 are MDHEN and SYDVKM. Written as DNA, the CDR3 is TGTGCCAGCAGCGCGACAGGTCTCCAAGAGACCCAGTACTTC. This codes for CASSATGLQETQYF. Together with reference TRBV28 and TRBJ2-5, the CDR3 gives the full variable domain: DVKVTQSSRYLVKRTGEKVFLECVQDMDHENMFWYRQDPGLGLRLIYFSYDVKMKEKGDIPEGYSVSREKKERFSLILESASTNQTSMYLCASSATGLQETQYFGPGTRLLVL.

J is TRBJ2-1 and V is TRBV19; D might be TRBD2 (6 bases). Germline V gene data show CDR1 as LNHDA and CDR2 as SQIVND (reference sequence). V lost 5 bases and J lost 2, with 13 bases in between. The CDR3 spans 15 residues. CDR3 sequence: CASSHPSAPYNEQFF. CDR3 DNA sequence: TGTGCCAGTAGTCACCCTAGCGCACCCTACAATGAGCAGTTCTTC.

The gene calls are TRBV20-1 and TRBJ2-7; 7 bases match TRBD1. Germline V gives CDR1 DFQATT, CDR2 SNEGSKA (reference sequence). The CDR3 is 13 residues long. Losses at the gene ends were 1 base for V and 2 bases for J; bases not matched to a gene: 2. CDR3 sequence reads: CSARGDRAYEQYF. The DNA for the CDR3 is TGCAGTGCTAGAGGGGACAGAGCCTACGAGCAGTACTTC.

This chain joins TRBV15 and TRBJ2-7; D gene uncertain. The CDR3 is 14 amino acids. Germline V gives CDR1 LNHNV, CDR2 YYDKDF (reference sequence). The V gene lost 1 base and the J gene lost 3 bases, with 10 bases spanning the gap. CDR3 DNA: TGTGCCACCAGCAGAGTACTCCCTGGCTACGAGCAGTACTTC. It encodes CATSRVLPGYEQYF.

This chain links TRBV11-2 with TRBJ1-5; D possibly corresponds to TRBD1 (5 bases). V lost 5 bases and J lost 5, with 10 bases in between. Germline V gene data show CDR1 as SGHAT and CDR2 as FQNNGV. The CDR3 covers 13 residues. The CDR3 reads CASSAGLDQPQHF. The CDR3 region has the DNA TGTGCCAGCAGCGCAGGGTTAGATCAGCCCCAGCATTTT.

This chain connects TRBV3-1 to TRBJ2-7; D is possibly TRBD1 or TRBD2 (6 bases each). This CDR3 comprises 15 residues. Per germline, CDR1 LGHDT and CDR2 YNNKEL (reference sequence). Trimming cost V 4 bases and J 1 base, with 14 bases left between them. For the CDR3, the DNA is TGTGCCAGCAGCCTCCCAGGGGAGGAATCCTACGAGCAGTACTTC. This codes for CASSLPGEESYEQYF.

The chain joins TRBV3-1 to TRBJ1-1; D remains ambiguous. V was pared by 4 bases and J by 3 bases, with 12 bases between. CDR3 size: 14 residues. Looked up from germline, CDR1 is LGHDT and CDR2 is YNNKEL (reference sequence). The CDR3 bases are TGTGCCAGCAGCCCATTCCCGGGAGACACTGAAGCTTTCTTT. Protein product: CASSPFPGDTEAFF.

The chain is built from TRBV18 and TRBJ1-6; TRBD1 is a possible D gene (5 bases). CDR3 length: 15 amino acids. Per the germline V gene, CDR1 is KGHSH and CDR2 is LQKENI. Trimming shortened V by 6 bases and J by 8 bases, and 17 bases separated the two germline ends. CDR3 in DNA: TGTGCCAGCTCGCCAAATCAGGGTTCTGATTCACCCCTCCACTTT. As protein: CASSPNQGSDSPLHF.

V gene TRBV12-3 or TRBV12-4 combines with J gene TRBJ2-3; 8 bases are shared with TRBD2. This CDR3 spans 15 amino acids. The V and J ends lost 6 bases and 3 bases, in that order; junction bases with no gene match: 8. CDR3 sequence (DNA): TGTGCCAGCAGACTTAGCGGGGAAGGTACAGATACGCAGTATTTT. Its translation is CASRLSGEGTDTQYF.

This chain connects TRBV6-1 to TRBJ2-5; D is unclear. Trimming pared 2 bases from V and 0 bases from J, leaving 4 bases between. CDR1 is MNHNS, CDR2 SASEGT, per germline. This CDR3 has 13 residues. The CDR3 loop is CASSERYQETQYF. CDR3 coding DNA: TGTGCCAGCAGTGAAAGGTACCAAGAGACCCAGTACTTC.

The genes are TRBV12-5 and TRBJ1-1; the match to TRBD1 covers 7 bases. Germline V gene data show CDR1 as LGHNT and CDR2 as FRNRAP. This CDR3 has 17 residues. Trimming at V came to 0 bases and at J to 3 bases, leaving 10 bases not matched to a gene. The DNA of the CDR3 is TGTGCTAGTGGTTTGGTATACGAACCGGGACAGTACACTGAAGCTTTCTTT. Its translation is CASGLVYEPGQYTEAFF.

The gene calls are TRBV9 and TRBJ1-4; D not resolved. Germline-derived CDR1 and CDR2 are SGDLS and YYNGEE. V was pared by 0 bases and J by 0 bases, with 3 bases between. CDR3 length: 14 amino acids. In DNA, the CDR3 is TGTGCCAGCAGCGTAGGAACAACTAATGAAAAACTGTTTTTT. Its protein is CASSVGTTNEKLFF. Drawing the rest from reference TRBV9 and TRBJ1-4, the complete variable domain is DSGVTQTPKHLITATGQRVTLRCSPRSGDLSVYWYQQSLDQGLQFLIQYYNGEERAKGNILERFSAQQFPDLHSELNLSSLELGDSALYFCASSVGTTNEKLFFGSGTQLSVL.

This chain joins TRBV12-3 or TRBV12-4 and TRBJ1-2; perhaps TRBD1 as D (6 bases). Trimming removed 5 bases at V and 4 bases at J, with 17 bases between. CDR3 size: 15 residues. This chain's CDR3 is CASSLLAGGPYGYTF. CDR3 DNA: TGTGCCAGCAGTCTCTTAGCCGGGGGGCCCTATGGCTACACCTTC.

This chain joins TRBV5-1 and TRBJ1-1; D may be TRBD1 (5 bases). CDR1 SGHRS and CDR2 YFSETQ come from the germline V gene. This CDR3 is 16 amino acids long. V gave up 0 bases and J gave up 5 bases, with 17 bases separating them. The CDR3 DNA sequence: TGCGCCAGCAGCTTGGAAGTTTTGGCAGGGAAGACTGAAGCTTTCTTT. It translates to CASSLEVLAGKTEAFF.

This chain links TRBV20-1 with TRBJ1-5; TRBD1 is a possible D gene (5 bases). Germline assignment: CDR1 DFQATT and CDR2 SNEGSKA (reference sequence). V was shortened by 6 bases and J by 7 bases, with 19 bases between the two germline ends. The CDR3 is 14 residues long. CDR3 in DNA: TGCAGTGCCATCCGGGCGGGGACCGGGCAGCCCCAGCATTTT. Its translation is CSAIRAGTGQPQHF.

The gene calls are TRBV19 and TRBJ2-3, with D hard to call. Looked up from germline, CDR1 is LNHDA and CDR2 is SQIVND (reference sequence). Trimming left V 1 base short and J 5 bases short, with 7 bases between. The CDR3 has 13 amino acids. Here the CDR3 DNA reads TGTGCCAGTAGTATAGTATCACGAGATACGCAGTATTTT. Protein sequence: CASSIVSRDTQYF. The full variable domain, its missing parts supplied by reference TRBV19 and TRBJ2-3, is DGGITQSPKYLFRKEGQNVTLSCEQNLNHDAMYWYRQDPGQGLRLIYYSQIVNDFQKGDIAEGYSVSREKKESFPLTVTSAQKNPTAFYLCASSIVSRDTQYFGPGTRLTVL.

In its sample, this clonotype was seen a few times. This chain connects TRBV3-1 to TRBJ2-1, with 8 bases aligning to TRBD1. Germline trimming cut 3 bases from V and 5 bases from J; bases unmatched to any gene: 3. Germline V gene data show CDR1 as LGHDT and CDR2 as YNNKEL (reference sequence). The CDR3 has 14 amino acids. The DNA for the CDR3 is TGTGCCAGCAGCCAGGACAGGGTGAACAATGAGCAGTTCTTC. It specifies CASSQDRVNNEQFF.

This clonotype was recorded only once. The chain uses TRBV6-5 and TRBJ1-2; 8 nucleotides align to TRBD1. The CDR3 has 13 amino acids. After removal of 6 bases from V and 7 bases from J, the junction contained 7 bases not matched to a gene. Germline V CDR1 and CDR2: MNHEY, SVGAGI. The CDR3 loop is CASSNQGAGGYTF. The CDR3 nucleotides read TGTGCCAGCAGCAATCAGGGGGCGGGTGGCTACACCTTC.

The V gene is TRBV29-1, the J gene TRBJ1-1; 10 nucleotides line up with TRBD1. Germline assignment: CDR1 SQVTM and CDR2 ANQGSEA. With V trimmed by 6 bases and J by 1 base, 2 bases remained unmatched. This CDR3 region has 13 residues. The CDR3 region has the DNA TGCAGCGTCGGACAGGGGGGGAACACTGAAGCTTTCTTT. Residues: CSVGQGGNTEAFF.

The chain employs TRBV7-2 and TRBJ1-1; D not certain. The CDR3 is made up of 15 amino acids. Trimming shortened V by 3 bases and J by 6 bases, and 17 bases separated the two germline ends. The germline V gene encodes CDR1 SGHTA and CDR2 FQGNSA. Here the CDR3 reads CASSFYKGRSPEAFF. The DNA for the CDR3 is TGTGCCAGCAGCTTTTATAAGGGTAGGAGCCCTGAAGCTTTCTTT.

The chain uses TRBV12-5 and TRBJ1-6; TRBD1 might be the D (6 bases). Germline CDR1 and CDR2: LGHNT and FRNRAP. The CDR3 covers 15 residues. Trimming took off 6 bases at V and 7 bases at J, with 16 bases between the two ends. The CDR3 sequence is CASGDGYGQNSPLHF. DNA for the CDR3: TGTGCTAGTGGCGACGGGTACGGACAGAATTCACCCCTCCACTTT.

The rearrangement joins TRBV20-1 to TRBJ1-2; perhaps TRBD1 as D (5 bases). Germline loops: CDR1 DFQATT, CDR2 SNEGSKA (reference sequence). Trimming stripped 5 bases from V and 3 bases from J, with 16 bases between. The CDR3 loop spans 14 amino acids. Here the CDR3 reads CSAGGTLVHYGYTF. The CDR3 DNA sequence: TGCAGTGCTGGCGGGACCCTAGTGCACTATGGCTACACCTTC.

This rearrangement joins TRBV20-1 to TRBJ1-5; 7 bases are shared with TRBD1. J lost 1 base, V lost 1 base, and 10 bases had no gene match. The CDR3 is made up of 17 amino acids. In germline, CDR1 is DFQATT, CDR2 SNEGSKA (reference sequence). CDR3 DNA: TGCAGTGCTAGAGTAAAGGGGGCGGTTGTGAGCAATCAGCCCCAGCATTTT. Protein product: CSARVKGAVVSNQPQHF.

CDR3 amino acids: CATAGRGSYNEQFF. Here the CDR3 DNA reads TGTGCCACCGCTGGCCGGGGTAGCTACAATGAGCAGTTCTTC. The rearrangement joins TRBV6-5 to TRBJ2-1; tentatively, D is TRBD2 (5 bases). The germline V gene has CDR1 MNHEY and CDR2 SVGAGI. Trimming shortened V by 10 bases and J by 3 bases, and 16 bases separated the two germline ends. CDR3 size: 14 residues.

The rearrangement links TRBV4-3 to TRBJ2-2; 10 bases are shared with TRBD2. V was pared by 0 bases and J by 2 bases, with 9 bases of the junction left unmatched. This CDR3 comprises 19 residues. Germline V gene sequence: CDR1 LGHNA, CDR2 YSLEER. The CDR3 here is CASSQDERGGLVNTGELFF. CDR3 nucleotide sequence: TGCGCCAGCAGCCAAGATGAGCGGGGGGGCCTGGTCAACACCGGGGAGCTGTTTTTT.

V usage is TRBV2 and J usage is TRBJ2-3; unclear D gene. The CDR3 contains 13 residues. The V and J ends lost 8 bases and 0 bases respectively, with 9 bases between them. Per germline, CDR1 SNHLY and CDR2 FYNNEI. This CDR3 reads CASPRQSTDTQYF. The CDR3 DNA reads TGTGCCAGCCCAAGGCAGAGCACAGATACGCAGTATTTT.